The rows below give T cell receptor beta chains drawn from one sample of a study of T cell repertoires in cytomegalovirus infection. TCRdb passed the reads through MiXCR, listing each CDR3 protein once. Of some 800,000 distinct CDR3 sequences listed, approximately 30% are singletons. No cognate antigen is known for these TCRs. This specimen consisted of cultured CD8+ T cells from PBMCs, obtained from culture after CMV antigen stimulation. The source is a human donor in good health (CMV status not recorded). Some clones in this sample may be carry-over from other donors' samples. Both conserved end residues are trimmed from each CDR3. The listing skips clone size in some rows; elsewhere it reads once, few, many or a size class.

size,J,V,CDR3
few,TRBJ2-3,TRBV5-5,ASSYERGGPDTQY
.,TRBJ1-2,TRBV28,ASSRELSDRGWDYGYT
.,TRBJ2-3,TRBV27,ASSFLGGAHDTQY
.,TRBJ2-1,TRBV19,ASTPPGQLNEQF
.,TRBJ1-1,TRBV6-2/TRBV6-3,ASIEGASTEAF
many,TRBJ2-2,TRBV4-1,ASGQGTGELF
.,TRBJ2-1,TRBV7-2,ASSLNRERYNEQF
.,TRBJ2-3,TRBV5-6,ASSPELQAASTDTQY
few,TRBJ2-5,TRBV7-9,ASSRDRIQETQY
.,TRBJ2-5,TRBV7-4,ASSPRAYLQETQY
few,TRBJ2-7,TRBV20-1,SARARQATYEQY
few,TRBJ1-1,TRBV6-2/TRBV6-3,ASSYRYMNTEAF